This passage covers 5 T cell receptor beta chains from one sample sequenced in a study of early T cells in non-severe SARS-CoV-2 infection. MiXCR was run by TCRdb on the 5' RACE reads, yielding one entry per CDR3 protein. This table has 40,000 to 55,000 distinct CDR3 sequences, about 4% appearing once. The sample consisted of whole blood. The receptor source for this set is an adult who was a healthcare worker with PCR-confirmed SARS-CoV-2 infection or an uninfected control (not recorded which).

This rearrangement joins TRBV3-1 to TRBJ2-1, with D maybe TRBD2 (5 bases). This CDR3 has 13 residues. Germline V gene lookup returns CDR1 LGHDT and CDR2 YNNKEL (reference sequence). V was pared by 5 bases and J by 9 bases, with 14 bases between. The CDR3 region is CASSTLAYAEQFF. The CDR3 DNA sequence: TGTGCCAGCAGCACCTTAGCGTACGCTGAGCAGTTCTTC.

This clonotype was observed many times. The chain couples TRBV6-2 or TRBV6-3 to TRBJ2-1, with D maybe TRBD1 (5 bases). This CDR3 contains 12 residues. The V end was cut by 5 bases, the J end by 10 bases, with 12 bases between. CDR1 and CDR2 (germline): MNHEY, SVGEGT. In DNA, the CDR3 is TGTGCCAGCAGTGACAGCGTTTGGGAGCAGTTCTTC. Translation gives CASSDSVWEQFF.

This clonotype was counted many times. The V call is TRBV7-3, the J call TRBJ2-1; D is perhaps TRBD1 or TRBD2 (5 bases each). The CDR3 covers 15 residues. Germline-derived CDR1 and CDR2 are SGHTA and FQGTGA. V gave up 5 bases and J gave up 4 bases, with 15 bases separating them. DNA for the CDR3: TGTGCCAGCAGCCAACGTCCGAGGGGATACAATGAGCAGTTCTTC. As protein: CASSQRPRGYNEQFF. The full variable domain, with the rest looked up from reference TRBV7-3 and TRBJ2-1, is GAGVSQTPSNKVTEKGKYVELRCDPISGHTALYWYRQSLGQGPEFLIYFQGTGAADDSGLPNDRFFAVRPEGSVSTLKIQRTERGDSAVYLCASSQRPRGYNEQFFGPGTRLTVL.

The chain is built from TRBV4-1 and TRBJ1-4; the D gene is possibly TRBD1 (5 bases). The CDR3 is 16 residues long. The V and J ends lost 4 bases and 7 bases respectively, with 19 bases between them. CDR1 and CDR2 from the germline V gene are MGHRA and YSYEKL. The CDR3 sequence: CASSRSPGGASEKLFF. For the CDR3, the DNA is TGCGCCAGCAGCCGATCCCCAGGAGGGGCCAGTGAAAAACTGTTTTTT.

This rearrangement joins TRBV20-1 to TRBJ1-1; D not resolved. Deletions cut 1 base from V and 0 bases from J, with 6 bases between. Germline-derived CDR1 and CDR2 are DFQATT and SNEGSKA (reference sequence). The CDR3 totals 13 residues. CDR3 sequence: CSARGQLNTEAFF. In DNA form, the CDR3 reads TGCAGTGCTAGAGGCCAGTTGAACACTGAAGCTTTCTTT.